The 20 T cell receptor beta chains given below trace back to one sample, sequenced in a study of CD8+CD57+ T cells in acquired aplastic anemia (dated by TCRdb to 2016 to 2018). This sample was sequenced with an Illumina HiSeq 2000. TCR beta VDJ combination and CDR3 sequence profiling used genomic DNA as the template. Through fastp at Q25 and MiXCR, TCRdb rebuilt clones from the public reads, retaining in-frame beta chains. All rows with the same CDR3 protein become a single entry with the most common DNA and genes. The sample table contains 150,000 to 200,000 distinct CDR3 sequences; only one count was recorded for around 52% of them. The ten largest clones capture 30% to 40% of the sample. Flow cytometry had shown CD8+CD57+ cell expansion in the patients selected for sequencing. The specimen sequenced was sorted CD4+, CD8+, or CD8+CD57+ T cells (not recorded which) from PBMCs. The source of these receptors is a human donor with aplastic anemia.

In its sample, this clonotype was seen a few times. The chain links TRBV2 to TRBJ2-7, with D maybe TRBD2 (6 bases). The CDR3 sequence is 12 residues long. In germline, CDR1 is SNHLY, CDR2 FYNNEI. Deletions cut 8 bases from V and 6 bases from J, with 14 bases between. CDR3: CASGRSVVEQYF. The CDR3 DNA sequence: TGTGCCAGCGGGAGGAGTGTGGTCGAGCAGTACTTC.

The rearrangement uses TRBV10-3 and TRBJ2-7; weak D call: TRBD1 (6 bases). V shed 11 bases and J shed 1 base, with 21 bases lying between them. The CDR3 is 15 amino acids. Germline CDR1 and CDR2: ENHRY and SYGVKD. The CDR3 region is CAALNGRGRSYEQYF. In DNA form, the CDR3 reads TGTGCCGCCCTTAATGGCAGGGGAAGATCCTACGAGCAGTACTTC.

This chain uses TRBV4-1 with TRBJ1-1, with D unclear. Looked up from germline, CDR1 is MGHRA and CDR2 is YSYEKL. The CDR3 consists of 12 residues. Deletions cut 1 base from V and 6 bases from J, with 6 bases between. The CDR3 reads CASSQGASEAFF. CDR3 coding DNA: TGCGCCAGCAGCCAAGGAGCGTCTGAAGCTTTCTTT.

Only a few counts were recorded for this clonotype. The chain recombines TRBV24-1 with TRBJ1-2; D uncertain. Germline values: CDR1 KGHDR, CDR2 SFDVKD. V was trimmed by 4 bases and J by 5 bases, leaving 10 bases between them. The CDR3 runs 13 residues. The CDR3 spells CATSDSGFYGYTF. The DNA for the CDR3 is TGTGCCACCAGTGACTCCGGGTTTTATGGCTACACCTTC.

The genes are TRBV29-1 and TRBJ1-2; D is uncertain. Germline V CDR1 and CDR2: SQVTM, ANQGSEA. The V and J ends lost 2 bases and 5 bases respectively, with 9 bases between them. There are 12 residues in the CDR3. Written as DNA, the CDR3 is TGCAGCGTTGAATACGTAAATTATGGCTACACCTTC. This translates into CSVEYVNYGYTF.

The chain recombines TRBV7-2 with TRBJ2-7, with D possibly TRBD1 on 6 matching bases. Germline CDR1 reads SGHTA; CDR2 reads FQGNSA. V shed 0 bases and J shed 0 bases, with 12 bases lying between them. This CDR3 has 16 amino acids. CDR3 sequence (DNA): TGTGCCAGCAGCTTAGCTCAGGGGTCGAGCTCCTACGAGCAGTACTTC. This codes for CASSLAQGSSSYEQYF.

The CDR3 DNA reads as TGTGCCTCGGAGGGGGGCGAGGGGAATGAGCAGTTCTTC. Residues: CASEGGEGNEQFF. This chain links TRBV2 with TRBJ2-1, with D possibly being TRBD1 or TRBD2 (6 bases each). V lost 11 bases, J lost 7 bases, and 18 bases lay in between. Germline assignment: CDR1 SNHLY and CDR2 FYNNEI. CDR3 length equals 13 residues.

The chain has TRBV2 and TRBJ2-5, with 7 bases that match TRBD1. The CDR3 spans 13 residues. The J segment lost 2 bases and the V segment lost 9 bases, leaving 6 bases of the junction unmatched. Germline lookup yields CDR1 SNHLY and CDR2 FYNNEI. CDR3 loop: CASKTGRQETQYF. CDR3 nucleotide sequence: TGTGCCAGTAAGACAGGGAGACAAGAGACCCAGTACTTC.

On this clonotype itself: This may come from a read error, since a much larger clone is one base off. The rearrangement uses TRBV4-3 and TRBJ2-7; TRBD2 might be the D (6 bases). Germline V gene data show CDR1 as LGHNA and CDR2 as YSLEER. The V end lost 0 bases, the J end lost 3 bases, and 15 bases lay between the germline ends. The CDR3 consists of 16 residues. The CDR3 region is CASSQDWAGGVYEQYF. For the CDR3, the DNA is TGCGCCAGCAGCCAAGATTGGGCAGGAGGGGTCTACGAGCAGTACTTC.

V usage is TRBV5-6 and J usage is TRBJ2-5; unclear D gene. The CDR3 is 14 residues long. Per the germline V gene, CDR1 is SGHDT and CDR2 is YYEEEE. Trimming cost V 6 bases and J 12 bases, with 24 bases left between them. CDR3 in DNA: TGTGCCAGCACCCAAGGATTAGTCGGTCTAAGAGAGTACTTC. Translated, it gives CASTQGLVGLREYF. Looking up the rest from reference TRBV5-6 and TRBJ2-5 gives the full variable domain: DAGVTQSPTHLIKTRGQQVTLRCSPKSGHDTVSWYQQALGQGPQFIFQYYEEEERQRGNFPDRFSGHQFPNYSSELNVNALLLGDSALYLCASTQGLVGLREYFGPGTRLLVL.

This sequence joins TRBV19 and TRBJ1-1; TRBD1 aligns across 8 bases. From germline, CDR1 is LNHDA and CDR2 SQIVND (reference sequence). The junction had 3 bases not matched to a gene; V was cut back by 6 bases and J by 3 bases. The CDR3 length is 13 residues. CDR3 sequence (DNA): TGTGCCAGTAGCATGACAGGGGACACTGAAGCTTTCTTT. Translating gives CASSMTGDTEAFF.

This clonotype was found many times. CDR3 region: CASSSGDLNTEAFF. The CDR3 DNA is TGCGCCAGCAGCTCGGGGGATCTGAACACTGAAGCTTTCTTT. The chain combines TRBV5-1 with TRBJ1-1, with D maybe TRBD1 (5 bases). Trimming cost V 3 bases and J 0 bases, with 9 bases left between them. The germline CDR1 and CDR2 sequences are SGHRS and YFSETQ. This CDR3 comprises 14 residues.

The chain is built from TRBV29-1 and TRBJ2-7; either TRBD1 or TRBD2 may supply D (5 bases each). V was pared by 7 bases and J by 6 bases, with 16 bases between. Germline V gene lookup returns CDR1 SQVTM and CDR2 ANQGSEA. This CDR3 spans 12 amino acids. DNA of the CDR3: TGCAGCGACCGGGACGCCGGTTTCGAGCAGTACTTC. Its translation: CSDRDAGFEQYF.

The rearrangement uses TRBV7-2 and TRBJ1-5; D call uncertain. CDR1 and CDR2 from the germline V gene are SGHTA and FQGNSA. Trimming took 5 bases from V and 3 from J, leaving 8 bases between them. There are 13 residues in the CDR3. The CDR3 nucleotides are TGTGCCAGCAGCCTCCGCTTCAATCAGCCCCAGCATTTT. This sequence encodes CASSLRFNQPQHF.

This clonotype was recorded many times. V gene TRBV29-1 combines with J gene TRBJ2-7, with TRBD1 matching 7 bases. Germline lookup yields CDR1 SQVTM and CDR2 ANQGSEA. CDR3 size: 13 residues. Trimming removed 6 bases from V and 0 bases from J; junction bases left unmatched: 5. The CDR3 spells CSVAGGSSYEQYF. The CDR3 bases are TGCAGCGTCGCAGGGGGTAGCTCCTACGAGCAGTACTTC.

The chain has TRBV29-1 and TRBJ2-3; unclear D gene. The germline V gene encodes CDR1 SQVTM and CDR2 ANQGSEA. Trimming cost V 4 bases and J 4 bases, with 12 bases left between them. The CDR3 is 13 residues long. The CDR3 reads CSVAATRSDTQYF. CDR3 nucleotides: TGCAGCGTTGCCGCGACCCGCTCAGATACGCAGTATTTT.

The DNA for the CDR3 is TGCGCCAGCAGCTTGACGGGCTACACCTTC. Protein: CASSLTGYTF. The chain carries TRBV5-1 and TRBJ1-2; D is ambiguous. The CDR3 is 10 residues long. Germline values: CDR1 SGHRS, CDR2 YFSETQ. The germline V and J ends were trimmed by 1 base and 8 bases, with 3 bases remaining between them.

This clonotype has a count of ten or more. The rearrangement links TRBV5-1 to TRBJ1-1, with D maybe TRBD1 (5 bases). This CDR3 has 15 amino acids. The germline V gene encodes CDR1 SGHRS and CDR2 YFSETQ. Trimming stripped 7 bases from V and 1 base from J, with 17 bases between. This CDR3 reads CASSQTGTANTEAFF. The CDR3 DNA reads as TGCGCCAGCTCCCAAACCGGGACCGCGAACACTGAAGCTTTCTTT.

This clonotype was seen ten or more times. The genes are TRBV24-1 and TRBJ1-2, with 7 positions matching TRBD1. The ends lost 10 bases at V and 6 bases at J; junction bases unmatched: 10. The CDR3 covers 13 residues. The germline V gene has CDR1 KGHDR and CDR2 SFDVKD. The CDR3 here is CATEAGGGDGYTF. DNA of the CDR3: TGTGCCACTGAAGCAGGAGGGGGCGATGGCTACACCTTC.

The table lists this clonotype with many counts. The chain employs TRBV5-1 and TRBJ1-1, with TRBD1 matching over 8 bases. After removal of 3 bases from V and 3 bases from J, the junction contained 4 bases not matched to a gene. Germline CDR1 reads SGHRS; CDR2 reads YFSETQ. This CDR3 contains 14 residues. The CDR3 region has the DNA TGCGCCAGCAGCTCATGGACAGGGCACACTGAAGCTTTCTTT. Protein product: CASSSWTGHTEAFF.